The T cell receptor beta chain under discussion was sequenced for a study of CD8 T cells in Susac syndrome. CDR1 is LGHDT and CDR2 is YNNKEL in the germline V gene (reference sequence). V lost 0 bases, J lost 2 bases, and 11 bases stayed unmatched. The CDR3 is 19 amino acids. RNA totalling roughly 0.45 to 1 ug underwent reverse transcription with random hexamers. Amplification of TCR beta CDR3 spanned 54 Vbeta and 13 Jbeta via immunoSEQ multiplex PCR. One entry per CDR3 protein results from TCRdb running MiXCR on the immunoSEQ multiplex PCR reads. The sample shows 150,000 to 200,000 distinct CDR3 sequences, 93% of them seen only once. CD8+ and CD4+ T cells taken from blood had their TCR beta sequenced. Controls matched for sex and age were healthy donors. Negative isolation yielded CD4+ and CD8+ T cells, and FACS enriched TEMRA cells. This clonotype was observed once.

The specimen was CD4+ T cells from PBMCs. The chain is built from TRBV3-1 and TRBJ2-1; 9 nucleotides line up with TRBD2. This TCR was recovered from a human donor in good health. CDR3 amino acids: CASSQDRAGGPIPYNEQFF. CDR3 coding DNA: TGTGCCAGCAGCCAAGATCGAGCGGGGGGCCCTATCCCCTACAATGAGCAGTTCTTC.